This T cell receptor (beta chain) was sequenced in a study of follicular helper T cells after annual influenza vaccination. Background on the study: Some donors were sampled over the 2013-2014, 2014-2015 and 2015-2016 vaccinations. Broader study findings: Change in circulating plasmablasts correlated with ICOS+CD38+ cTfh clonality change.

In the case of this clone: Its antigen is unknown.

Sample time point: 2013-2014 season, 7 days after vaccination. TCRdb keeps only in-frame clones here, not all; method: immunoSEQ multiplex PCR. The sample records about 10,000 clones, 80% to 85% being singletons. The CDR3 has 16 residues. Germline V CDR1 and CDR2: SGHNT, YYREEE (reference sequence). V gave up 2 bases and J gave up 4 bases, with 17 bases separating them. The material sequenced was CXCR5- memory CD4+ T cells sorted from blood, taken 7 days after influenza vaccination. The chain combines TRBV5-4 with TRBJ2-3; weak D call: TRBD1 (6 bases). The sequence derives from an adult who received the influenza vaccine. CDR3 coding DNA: TGTGCCAGCAGCTTTGTAGCAGGGAAGGGGGCAGATACGCAGTATTTT. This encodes CASSFVAGKGADTQYF.